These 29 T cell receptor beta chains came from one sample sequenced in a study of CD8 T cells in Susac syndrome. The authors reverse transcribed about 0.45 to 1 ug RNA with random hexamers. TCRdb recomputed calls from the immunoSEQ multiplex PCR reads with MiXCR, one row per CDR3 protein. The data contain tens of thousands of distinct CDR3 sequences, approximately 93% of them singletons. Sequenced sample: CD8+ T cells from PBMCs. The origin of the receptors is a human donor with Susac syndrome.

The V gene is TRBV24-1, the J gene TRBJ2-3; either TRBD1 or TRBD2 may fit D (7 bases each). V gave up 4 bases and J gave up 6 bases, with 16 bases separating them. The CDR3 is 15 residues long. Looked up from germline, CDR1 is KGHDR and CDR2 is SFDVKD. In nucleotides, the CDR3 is TGTGCCACCAGTGACCCAGGGGGGGCGGGGGATACGCAGTATTTT. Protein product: CATSDPGGAGDTQYF.

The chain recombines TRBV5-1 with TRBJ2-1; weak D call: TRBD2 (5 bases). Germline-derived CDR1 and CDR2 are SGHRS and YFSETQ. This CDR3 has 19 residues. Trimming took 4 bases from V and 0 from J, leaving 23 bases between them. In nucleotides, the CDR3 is TGCGCCAGCAGCGCTGGCTCCCTGGGGAGTCGGTTCTCCTACAATGAGCAGTTCTTC. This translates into CASSAGSLGSRFSYNEQFF.

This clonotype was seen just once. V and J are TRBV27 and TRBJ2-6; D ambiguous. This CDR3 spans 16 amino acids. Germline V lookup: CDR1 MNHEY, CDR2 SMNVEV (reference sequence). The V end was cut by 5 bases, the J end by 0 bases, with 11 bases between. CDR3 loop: CASSQSTYSGANVLTF. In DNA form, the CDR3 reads TGTGCCAGCAGTCAGTCCACGTACTCTGGGGCCAACGTCCTGACTTTC.

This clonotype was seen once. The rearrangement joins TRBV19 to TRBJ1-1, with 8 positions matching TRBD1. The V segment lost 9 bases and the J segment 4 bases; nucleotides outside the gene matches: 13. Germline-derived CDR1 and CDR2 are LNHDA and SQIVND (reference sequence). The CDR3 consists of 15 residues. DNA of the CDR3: TGTGCCAGCAACCTTACCCCAACAGGGGGCACTGAAGCTTTCTTT. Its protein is CASNLTPTGGTEAFF.

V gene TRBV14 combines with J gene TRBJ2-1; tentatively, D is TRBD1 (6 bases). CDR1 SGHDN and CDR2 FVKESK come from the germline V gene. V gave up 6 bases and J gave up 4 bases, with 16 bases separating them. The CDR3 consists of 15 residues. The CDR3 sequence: CASSRSPGAYNEQFF. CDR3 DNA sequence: TGTGCCAGCAGTCGATCCCCAGGGGCGTACAATGAGCAGTTCTTC.

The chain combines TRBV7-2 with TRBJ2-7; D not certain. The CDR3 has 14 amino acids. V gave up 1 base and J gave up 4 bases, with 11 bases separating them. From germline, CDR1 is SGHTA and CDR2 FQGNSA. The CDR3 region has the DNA TGTGCCAGCAGCTTAGTGCTAGTTGGGTACGAGCAGTACTTC. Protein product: CASSLVLVGYEQYF.

This CDR3 reads CASSQDRGRANEQFF. CDR3 DNA sequence: TGCGCCAGCAGCCAAGATCGCGGGAGGGCCAATGAGCAGTTCTTC. V is TRBV4-3 and J is TRBJ2-1; 9 bases are a match to TRBD2. The germline CDR1 and CDR2 sequences are LGHNA and YSLEER. The CDR3 is 15 amino acids. The V and J ends lost 0 bases and 6 bases, in that order; junction bases with no gene match: 3.

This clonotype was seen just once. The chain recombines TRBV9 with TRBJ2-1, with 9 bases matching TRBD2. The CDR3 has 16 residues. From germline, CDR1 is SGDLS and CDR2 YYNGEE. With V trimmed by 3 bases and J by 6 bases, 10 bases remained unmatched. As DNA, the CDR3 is TGTGCCAGCAGCGACCCATTAGCGGGAGATGGCAATGAGCAGTTCTTC. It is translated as CASSDPLAGDGNEQFF.

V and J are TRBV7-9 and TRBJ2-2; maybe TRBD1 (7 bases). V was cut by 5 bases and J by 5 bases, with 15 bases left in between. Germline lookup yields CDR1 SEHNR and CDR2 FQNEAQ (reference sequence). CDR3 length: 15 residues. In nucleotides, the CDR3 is TGTGCCAGCAGCCCAGGAGGGGGCCGGACCGGGGAGCTGTTTTTT. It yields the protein CASSPGGGRTGELFF.

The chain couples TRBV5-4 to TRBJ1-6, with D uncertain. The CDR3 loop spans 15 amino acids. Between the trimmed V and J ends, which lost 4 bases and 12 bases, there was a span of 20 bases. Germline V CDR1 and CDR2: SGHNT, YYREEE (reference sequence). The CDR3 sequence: CASSAEGPRSGPLHF. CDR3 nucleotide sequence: TGTGCCAGCAGCGCTGAGGGTCCGCGATCTGGACCCCTCCACTTT.

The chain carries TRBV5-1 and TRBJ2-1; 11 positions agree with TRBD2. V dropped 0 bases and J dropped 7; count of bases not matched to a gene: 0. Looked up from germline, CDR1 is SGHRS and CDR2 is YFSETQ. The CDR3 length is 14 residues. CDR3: CASSLGLAGNEQFF. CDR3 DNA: TGCGCCAGCAGCTTGGGACTAGCGGGGAATGAGCAGTTCTTC.

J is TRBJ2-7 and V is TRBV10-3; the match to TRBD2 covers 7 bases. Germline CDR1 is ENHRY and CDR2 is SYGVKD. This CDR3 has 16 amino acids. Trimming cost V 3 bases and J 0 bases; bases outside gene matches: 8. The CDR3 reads CAISELGGGSSYEQYF. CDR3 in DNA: TGTGCCATCAGTGAACTCGGCGGCGGGAGCTCCTACGAGCAGTACTTC.

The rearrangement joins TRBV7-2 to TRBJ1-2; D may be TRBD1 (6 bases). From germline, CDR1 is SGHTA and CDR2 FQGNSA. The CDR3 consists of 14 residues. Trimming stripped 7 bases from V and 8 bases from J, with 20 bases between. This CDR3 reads CASILSPQGGGYTF. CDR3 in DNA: TGTGCCAGCATCCTGTCCCCACAGGGTGGGGGCTACACCTTC.

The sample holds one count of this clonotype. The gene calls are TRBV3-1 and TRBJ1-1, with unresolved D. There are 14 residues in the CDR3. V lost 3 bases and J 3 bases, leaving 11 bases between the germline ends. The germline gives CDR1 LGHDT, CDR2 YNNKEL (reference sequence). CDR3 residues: CASSQQRKDTEAFF. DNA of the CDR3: TGTGCCAGCAGCCAGCAGAGAAAGGACACTGAAGCTTTCTTT.

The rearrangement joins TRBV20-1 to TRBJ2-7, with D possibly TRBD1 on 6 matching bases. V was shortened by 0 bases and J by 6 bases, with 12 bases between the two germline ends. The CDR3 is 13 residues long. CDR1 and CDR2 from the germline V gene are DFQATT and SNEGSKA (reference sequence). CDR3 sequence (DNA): TGCAGTGCTAGAGATACCAGGGGTGGCGAGCAGTACTTC. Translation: CSARDTRGGEQYF.

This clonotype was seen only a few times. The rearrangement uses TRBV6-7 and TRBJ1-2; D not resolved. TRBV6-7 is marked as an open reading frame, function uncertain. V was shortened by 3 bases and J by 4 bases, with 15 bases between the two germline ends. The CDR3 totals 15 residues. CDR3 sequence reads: CASSYPTVQSYGYTF. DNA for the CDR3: TGTGCCAGCAGTTATCCGACGGTACAGTCCTATGGCTACACCTTC.

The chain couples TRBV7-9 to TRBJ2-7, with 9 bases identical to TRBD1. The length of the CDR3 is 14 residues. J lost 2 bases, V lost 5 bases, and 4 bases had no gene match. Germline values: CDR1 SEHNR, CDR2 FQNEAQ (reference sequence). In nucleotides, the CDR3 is TGTGCCAGCAGCAGGGACAGGGCAACCTACGAGCAGTACTTC. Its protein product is CASSRDRATYEQYF.

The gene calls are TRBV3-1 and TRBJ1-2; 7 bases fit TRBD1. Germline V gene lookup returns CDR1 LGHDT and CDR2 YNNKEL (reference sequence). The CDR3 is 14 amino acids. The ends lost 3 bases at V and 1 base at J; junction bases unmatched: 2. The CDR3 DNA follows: TGTGCCAGCAGCCAGGGACAGCATAACTATGGCTACACCTTC. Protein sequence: CASSQGQHNYGYTF.

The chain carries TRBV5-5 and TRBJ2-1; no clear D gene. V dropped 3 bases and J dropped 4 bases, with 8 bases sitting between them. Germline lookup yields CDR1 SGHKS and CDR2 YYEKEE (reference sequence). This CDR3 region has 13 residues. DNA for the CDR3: TGTGCCAGCAGCTCGGAAGAGTACAATGAGCAGTTCTTC. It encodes CASSSEEYNEQFF.

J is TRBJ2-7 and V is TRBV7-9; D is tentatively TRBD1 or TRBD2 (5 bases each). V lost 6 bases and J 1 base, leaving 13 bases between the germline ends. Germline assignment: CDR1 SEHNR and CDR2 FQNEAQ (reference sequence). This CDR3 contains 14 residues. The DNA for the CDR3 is TGTGCCAGCAGGCACCGGGACGGTTCCTACGAGCAGTACTTC. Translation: CASRHRDGSYEQYF. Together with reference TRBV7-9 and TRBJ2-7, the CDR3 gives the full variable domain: DTGVSQNPRHKITKRGQNVTFRCDPISEHNRLYWYRQTLGQGPEFLTYFQNEAQLEKSRLLSDRFSAERPKGSFSTLEIQRTEQGDSAMYLCASRHRDGSYEQYFGPGTRLTVT.

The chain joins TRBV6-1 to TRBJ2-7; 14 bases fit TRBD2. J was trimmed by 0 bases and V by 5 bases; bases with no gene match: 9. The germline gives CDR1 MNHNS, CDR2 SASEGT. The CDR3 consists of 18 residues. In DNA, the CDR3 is TGTGCCAGCAGTCCCGTGAGGACTAGCGGGAGGAGCTCCTACGAGCAGTACTTC. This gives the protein CASSPVRTSGRSSYEQYF.

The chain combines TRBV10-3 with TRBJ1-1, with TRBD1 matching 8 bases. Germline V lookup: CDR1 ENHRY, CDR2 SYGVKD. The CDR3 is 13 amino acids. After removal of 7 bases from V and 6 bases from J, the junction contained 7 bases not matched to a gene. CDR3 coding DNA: TGTGCCATCACCGAGGACAGGGTAGCTGAAGCTTTCTTT. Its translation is CAITEDRVAEAFF.

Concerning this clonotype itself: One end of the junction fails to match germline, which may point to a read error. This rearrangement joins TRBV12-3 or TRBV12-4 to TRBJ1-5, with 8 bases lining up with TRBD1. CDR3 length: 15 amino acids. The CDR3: CASSLAAGGNQPQHF. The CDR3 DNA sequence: TGTGCCAGCAGTTTAGCGGCAGGGGGCAACCAGCCCCAGCATTTT.

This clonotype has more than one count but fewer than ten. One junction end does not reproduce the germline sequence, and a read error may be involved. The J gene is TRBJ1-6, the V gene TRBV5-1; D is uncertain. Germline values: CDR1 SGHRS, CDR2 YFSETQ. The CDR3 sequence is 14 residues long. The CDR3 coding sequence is TGCGCCAGCAGCTTTGTTCCGGGGAATTCACCCCTCCATTTT. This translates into CASSFVPGNSPLHF.

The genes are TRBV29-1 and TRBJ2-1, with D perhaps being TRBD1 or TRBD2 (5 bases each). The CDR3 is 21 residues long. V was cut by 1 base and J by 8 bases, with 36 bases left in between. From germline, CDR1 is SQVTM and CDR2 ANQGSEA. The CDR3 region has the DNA TGCAGCGTTGAAGGGGGAATGAGAGGGGCCGACAGCCCTACCACAGGCGATGAGCAGTTCTTC. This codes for CSVEGGMRGADSPTTGDEQFF.

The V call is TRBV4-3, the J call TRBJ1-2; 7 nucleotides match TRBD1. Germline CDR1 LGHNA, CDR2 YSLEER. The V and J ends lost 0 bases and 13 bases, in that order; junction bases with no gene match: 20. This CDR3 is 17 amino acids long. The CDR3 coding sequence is TGCGCCAGCAGCCAAGATGGGATCAGTGTGGGGGACAGCAAGTGCACCTTC. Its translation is CASSQDGISVGDSKCTF.

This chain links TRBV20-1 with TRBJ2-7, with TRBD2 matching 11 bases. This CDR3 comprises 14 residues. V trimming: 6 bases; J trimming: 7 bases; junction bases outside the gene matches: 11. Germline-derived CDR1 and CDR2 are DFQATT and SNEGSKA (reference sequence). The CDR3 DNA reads TGCAGTGCATCCTCGGGGACTAGCGGCCCGGAGCAGTACTTC. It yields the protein CSASSGTSGPEQYF.

The CDR3 reads CSARGQLAGAGNEQFF. Written as DNA, the CDR3 is TGCAGTGCTAGGGGCCAGCTAGCGGGAGCCGGGAATGAGCAGTTCTTC. The gene calls are TRBV20-1 and TRBJ2-1; TRBD2 matches at 10 bases. The J segment lost 7 bases and the V segment lost 3 bases, leaving 12 bases of the junction unmatched. This CDR3 has 16 amino acids. Germline V lookup: CDR1 DFQATT, CDR2 SNEGSKA (reference sequence).

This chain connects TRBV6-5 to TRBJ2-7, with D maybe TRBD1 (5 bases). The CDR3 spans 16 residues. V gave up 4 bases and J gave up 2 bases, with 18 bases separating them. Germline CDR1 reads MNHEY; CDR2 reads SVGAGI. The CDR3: CASSWLQAPRTYEQYF. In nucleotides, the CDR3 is TGTGCCAGCAGTTGGCTACAGGCGCCAAGAACCTACGAGCAGTACTTC.